This T cell receptor beta chain emerged from a study of T cell clonality in common variable immunodeficiency. Study results and limitations: In common variable immunodeficiency, TCR beta chains reportedly carried fewer deletions and N-nucleotide insertions. CVID subjects showed higher TCRbeta clonality than healthy controls.

This clone was found many times. No antigen is known for it. The read ends 3 residues shy of where the CDR3 ends; the end is completed using the germline J gene. Germline values: CDR1 SGHRS, CDR2 YFSETQ. Trimming at V came to 3 bases and at J to 2 bases, leaving 4 bases not matched to a gene. The CDR3 runs to 14 residues. Repertoires were generated with immunoSEQ multiplex PCR, while TCRdb's copy carries only in-frame clones and drops some. Recorded here are roughly 50,000 clones, none singletons. The TCR comes from a person aged 18-70 years in good health. The sequenced material came from peripheral blood mononuclear cells. This chain links TRBV5-1 with TRBJ1-2; 7 nucleotides line up with TRBD1. The chain's CDR3 is CASSSGQTNYGYTF. The CDR3 bases that were read are TGCGCCAGCAGCTCGGGACAGACCAACTATGGC.